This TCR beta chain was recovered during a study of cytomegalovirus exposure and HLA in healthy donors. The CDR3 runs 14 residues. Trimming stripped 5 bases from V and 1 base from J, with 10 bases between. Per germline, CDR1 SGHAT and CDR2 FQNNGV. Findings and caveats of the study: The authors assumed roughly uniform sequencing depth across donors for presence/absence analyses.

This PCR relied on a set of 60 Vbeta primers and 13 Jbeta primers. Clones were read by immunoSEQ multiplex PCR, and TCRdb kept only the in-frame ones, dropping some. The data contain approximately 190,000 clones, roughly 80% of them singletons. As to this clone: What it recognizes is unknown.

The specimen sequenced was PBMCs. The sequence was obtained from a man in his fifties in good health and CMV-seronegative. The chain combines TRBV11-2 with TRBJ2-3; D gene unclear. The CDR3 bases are TGTGCCAGCAGCACATCTGTGGGCACAGATACGCAGTATTTT. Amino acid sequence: CASSTSVGTDTQYF.